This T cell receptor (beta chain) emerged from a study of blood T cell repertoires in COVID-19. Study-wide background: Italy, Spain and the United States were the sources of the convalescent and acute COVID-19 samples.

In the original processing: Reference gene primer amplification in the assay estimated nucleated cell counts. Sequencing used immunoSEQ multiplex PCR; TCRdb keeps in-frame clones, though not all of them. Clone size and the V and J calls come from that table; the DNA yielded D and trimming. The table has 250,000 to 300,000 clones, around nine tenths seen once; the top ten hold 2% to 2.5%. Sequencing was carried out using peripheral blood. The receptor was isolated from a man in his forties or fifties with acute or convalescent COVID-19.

For the CDR3, the DNA is TGCGCCAGCAGCCAAGAAGGCCCCGCGGGGGTCGATGAGCAGTTCTTC. Translating it yields CASSQEGPAGVDEQFF. The genes are TRBV4-1 and TRBJ2-1; 7 bases fit TRBD2. Trimming removed 0 bases from V and 8 bases from J; junction bases left unmatched: 10. CDR3 size: 16 residues. Germline values: CDR1 MGHRA, CDR2 YSYEKL.